The text below deals with one T cell receptor (beta chain). This record comes from a study of blood T cell repertoires in COVID-19. Overall study: Spain, Italy and the United States supplied samples that represented acute and convalescent COVID-19.

In the original analysis: Amplification of reference gene primers was used by the study to estimate nucleated cell counts. The method was immunoSEQ multiplex PCR; TCRdb's version includes in-frame clones alone and lacks a portion of them. The DNA gave D and trimming, while V, J and clone size come from that table. The data hold 63,000 or so clones, with over 80% observed a single time. V lost 4 bases to trimming and J lost 13 bases; unmatched junction nucleotides: 7. The germline V gene encodes CDR1 SGHRS and CDR2 YFSETQ. The CDR3 consists of 14 residues. The chain is built from TRBV5-1 and TRBJ2-3; TRBD2 matches at 15 bases. This TCR was sampled from a human donor in a cohort sampled during active COVID-19. Sequenced: peripheral blood. CDR3 DNA: TGCGCCAGCAGCGAGGGACTAGCGGGGGGTCTTGAGTATTTT. Protein: CASSEGLAGGLEYF.